This is a list of T cell receptor beta chains from one sample in a study of T cell repertoires in cytomegalovirus infection. From the reads, TCRdb called clonotypes with MiXCR, one entry per CDR3 protein. This repertoire shows about 500,000 distinct CDR3 sequences, roughly a third found once; its top ten account for 17%. No antigens are known for them. The sequencing used cultured PBMCs, collected from culture after CMV antigen stimulation. These TCRs come from a human donor in good health (CMV status not recorded). Some clones in this sample may be carry-over from other donors' samples. Each CDR3 is given with its conserved first and last residue. The D gene is left open where the match is weak. Rows give clone size only sometimes, using once, few, many, or a class for an expanded clone.

V gene: TRBV7-9; clone size: few; CDR3 length: 13; D gene: -; J gene: TRBJ2-7; CDR3 DNA: TGTGCCAGCAGCTTGGCCCTTACAGGGGAGCAGTACTTC; CDR3 protein: CASSLALTGEQYF
V gene: TRBV7-2; clone size: many; CDR3 length: 15; D gene: -; J gene: TRBJ2-3; CDR3 DNA: TGTGCCAGCAGCTTAGCGGGAGTCTTAACAGATACGCAGTATTTT; CDR3 protein: CASSLAGVLTDTQYF
V gene: TRBV20-1; clone size: -; CDR3 length: 14; D gene: TRBD2; J gene: TRBJ2-1; CDR3 DNA: TGCAGTGCTAGAGATTTGGCGGGGGGTAATGAGCAGTTCTTC; CDR3 protein: CSARDLAGGNEQFF
V gene: TRBV11-2; clone size: few; CDR3 length: 14; D gene: -; J gene: TRBJ2-3; CDR3 DNA: TGTGCCAGCTGCGACCGGGCAAGGGCAGATACGCAGTATTTT; CDR3 protein: CASCDRARADTQYF
V gene: TRBV11-3; clone size: -; CDR3 length: 14; D gene: -; J gene: TRBJ1-2; CDR3 DNA: TGTGCCAGCAGCCATACACAGGGATTCTATGGCTACACCTTC; CDR3 protein: CASSHTQGFYGYTF
V gene: TRBV5-8; clone size: -; CDR3 length: 17; D gene: -; J gene: TRBJ1-5; CDR3 DNA: TGTGCCAGCAGCTTTAGTTCAGGGTACTCGAGCAATCAGCCCCAGCATTTT; CDR3 protein: CASSFSSGYSSNQPQHF
V gene: TRBV27; clone size: few; CDR3 length: 16; D gene: -; J gene: TRBJ1-1; CDR3 DNA: TGTGCCAGCAGTTCGAGCTACAGGGCATTGAACACTGAAGCTTTCTTT; CDR3 protein: CASSSSYRALNTEAFF
V gene: TRBV6-2/TRBV6-3; clone size: -; CDR3 length: 14; D gene: TRBD1; J gene: TRBJ1-1; CDR3 DNA: TGTGCCAGCAGTATCCCGGGACAGTACACTGAAGCTTTCTTT; CDR3 protein: CASSIPGQYTEAFF
V gene: TRBV2; clone size: many; CDR3 length: 13; D gene: -; J gene: TRBJ1-5; CDR3 DNA: TGTGCCAGCACTCGGGGGAGCAATCAGCCCCAGCATTTT; CDR3 protein: CASTRGSNQPQHF
V gene: TRBV11-2; clone size: few; CDR3 length: 16; D gene: -; J gene: TRBJ2-5; CDR3 DNA: TGTGCCAGCAGACCCGGAGCGGGCCTACTACAAGAGACCCAGTACTTC; CDR3 protein: CASRPGAGLLQETQYF
V gene: TRBV18; clone size: few; CDR3 length: 16; D gene: -; J gene: TRBJ2-3; CDR3 DNA: TGTGCCAGCTCACGCCGGGACTCCCTAAGGACAGATACGCAGTATTTT; CDR3 protein: CASSRRDSLRTDTQYF
V gene: TRBV12-3/TRBV12-4; clone size: -; CDR3 length: 13; D gene: -; J gene: TRBJ2-1; CDR3 DNA: TGTGCCAGCAGTGCAGGAGGGGGCCATGAGCAGTTCTTC; CDR3 protein: CASSAGGGHEQFF
V gene: TRBV27; clone size: -; CDR3 length: 17; D gene: TRBD2; J gene: TRBJ2-3; CDR3 DNA: TGTGCCAGCAGTCTCCCAAGACTAGCGGTGAGCACAGATACGCAGTATTTT; CDR3 protein: CASSLPRLAVSTDTQYF
V gene: TRBV6-2/TRBV6-3; clone size: -; CDR3 length: 19; D gene: -; J gene: TRBJ2-6; CDR3 DNA: TGTGCCAGCAGTTACGGGAGGGGGCGGTTTTGGTTTGGGGCCAACGTCCTGACTTTC; CDR3 protein: CASSYGRGRFWFGANVLTF
V gene: TRBV11-2; clone size: -; CDR3 length: 14; D gene: -; J gene: TRBJ1-1; CDR3 DNA: TGTGCCAGCAGCTCCCAGGACACGAACACTGAAGCTTTCTTT; CDR3 protein: CASSSQDTNTEAFF
V gene: TRBV7-8; clone size: -; CDR3 length: 16; D gene: -; J gene: TRBJ2-1; CDR3 DNA: TGTGCCAGCAGCCCCCAGACAATGAGCTCCTACAATGAGCAGTTCTTC; CDR3 protein: CASSPQTMSSYNEQFF
V gene: TRBV27; clone size: -; CDR3 length: 17; D gene: -; J gene: TRBJ1-5; CDR3 DNA: TGTGCCAGCAGTTTACCCCTCGGGGAGCGGAGCAATCAGCCCCAGCATTTT; CDR3 protein: CASSLPLGERSNQPQHF
V gene: TRBV7-9; clone size: few; CDR3 length: 12; D gene: -; J gene: TRBJ2-1; CDR3 DNA: TGTGCCAGCAGCCCGAACCCGGATGAGCAGTTCTTC; CDR3 protein: CASSPNPDEQFF
V gene: TRBV28; clone size: -; CDR3 length: 14; D gene: -; J gene: TRBJ1-4; CDR3 DNA: TGTGCCAGCACCCTCGTCGCGGGGTTTGAAAAACTGTTTTTT; CDR3 protein: CASTLVAGFEKLFF
V gene: TRBV19; clone size: -; CDR3 length: 14; D gene: TRBD1; J gene: TRBJ1-4; CDR3 DNA: TGTGCCAGTACCGACAGGGGCGTGAATGAAAAACTGTTTTTT; CDR3 protein: CASTDRGVNEKLFF
V gene: TRBV6-2/TRBV6-3; clone size: -; CDR3 length: 15; D gene: -; J gene: TRBJ2-2; CDR3 DNA: TGTGCCAGCAGTATCGGGACACCTGGCCCCGGGGAGCTGTTTTTT; CDR3 protein: CASSIGTPGPGELFF
V gene: TRBV12-3/TRBV12-4; clone size: few; CDR3 length: 17; D gene: -; J gene: TRBJ2-1; CDR3 DNA: TGTGCCAGCAGTATCGCCCTGGGAATTAGGGGGAGCGGTGAGCAGTTCTTC; CDR3 protein: CASSIALGIRGSGEQFF
V gene: TRBV7-6; clone size: many; CDR3 length: 18; D gene: TRBD2; J gene: TRBJ2-2; CDR3 DNA: TGTGCCAGCAGCCCGTCGGGGACTAGCGGGAGATTTGGCGGGGAGCTGTTTTTT; CDR3 protein: CASSPSGTSGRFGGELFF
V gene: TRBV7-2; clone size: many; CDR3 length: 17; D gene: TRBD2; J gene: TRBJ2-1; CDR3 DNA: TGTGCCAGCAGCTCCCATCTAGTTAGCGGGAGTGGGAATGAGCAGTTCTTC; CDR3 protein: CASSSHLVSGSGNEQFF
V gene: TRBV25-1; clone size: -; CDR3 length: 14; D gene: -; J gene: TRBJ1-2; CDR3 DNA: TGTGCCAGCAGGTCCGTACAGGGAAACTATGGCTACACCTTC; CDR3 protein: CASRSVQGNYGYTF
V gene: TRBV6-5; clone size: -; CDR3 length: 16; D gene: -; J gene: TRBJ2-2; CDR3 DNA: TGTGCCAGCAGCCCGACAGGTGGGGCGAACACCGGGGAGCTGTTTTTT; CDR3 protein: CASSPTGGANTGELFF
V gene: TRBV19; clone size: few; CDR3 length: 13; D gene: -; J gene: TRBJ2-5; CDR3 DNA: TGTGCCAGTAGTCAGACGGCACAAGAGACCCAGTACTTC; CDR3 protein: CASSQTAQETQYF
V gene: TRBV6-5; clone size: -; CDR3 length: 16; D gene: TRBD2; J gene: TRBJ2-1; CDR3 DNA: TGTGCCAGCAGCCGCCCCACAATCCTAGCGGTCAATGAGCAGTTCTTC; CDR3 protein: CASSRPTILAVNEQFF
V gene: TRBV25-1; clone size: many; CDR3 length: 16; D gene: TRBD1; J gene: TRBJ1-4; CDR3 DNA: TGTGCCAGCATTGACAGGGCGTCCTCAATGGCTGAAAAACTGTTTTTT; CDR3 protein: CASIDRASSMAEKLFF
V gene: TRBV6-2/TRBV6-3; clone size: few; CDR3 length: 14; D gene: -; J gene: TRBJ2-2; CDR3 DNA: TGTGCCAGCAAAAGCTATGGGAACACCGGGGAGCTGTTTTTT; CDR3 protein: CASKSYGNTGELFF
V gene: TRBV20-1; clone size: few; CDR3 length: 13; D gene: -; J gene: TRBJ1-2; CDR3 DNA: TGCAGTGCTAGGGAGGAGATAGACTATGGCTACACCTTC; CDR3 protein: CSAREEIDYGYTF
V gene: TRBV7-8; clone size: -; CDR3 length: 15; D gene: TRBD1; J gene: TRBJ2-7; CDR3 DNA: TGTGCCAGCAGCTTCGGGACAGGTCCAACCTACGAGCAGTACTTC; CDR3 protein: CASSFGTGPTYEQYF
V gene: TRBV6-2/TRBV6-3; clone size: many; CDR3 length: 12; D gene: TRBD1; J gene: TRBJ1-2; CDR3 DNA: TGTGCCAGCAGTAGGACAGGAGCTGGCTACACCTTC; CDR3 protein: CASSRTGAGYTF
V gene: TRBV19; clone size: -; CDR3 length: 14; D gene: -; J gene: TRBJ1-6; CDR3 DNA: TGTGCCAGTAGTATACGGGGAAATAATTCACCCCTCCACTTT; CDR3 protein: CASSIRGNNSPLHF
V gene: TRBV7-3; clone size: -; CDR3 length: 13; D gene: -; J gene: TRBJ1-5; CDR3 DNA: TGTGCCAGCAGCTCATCCCCAGGACAGCCCCAGCATTTT; CDR3 protein: CASSSSPGQPQHF
V gene: TRBV12-3/TRBV12-4; clone size: -; CDR3 length: 16; D gene: -; J gene: TRBJ2-1; CDR3 DNA: TGTGCCAGCAGTTTATGGGGGGACCGAAGGTTCAATGAGCAGTTCTTC; CDR3 protein: CASSLWGDRRFNEQFF
V gene: TRBV27; clone size: -; CDR3 length: 13; D gene: -; J gene: TRBJ1-1; CDR3 DNA: TGTGCCAGCACCCAATCGGGTCGGGGTGAAGCTTTCTTT; CDR3 protein: CASTQSGRGEAFF
V gene: TRBV7-6; clone size: -; CDR3 length: 13; D gene: -; J gene: TRBJ2-7; CDR3 DNA: TGTGCCAGCGTCGGGCTGCGGGGATACGAGCAGTACTTC; CDR3 protein: CASVGLRGYEQYF
V gene: TRBV7-9; clone size: -; CDR3 length: 16; D gene: -; J gene: TRBJ2-4; CDR3 DNA: TGTGCCAGCAGCTCCACAGGGCCTGCCGCCAAAAACATTCAGTACTTC; CDR3 protein: CASSSTGPAAKNIQYF
V gene: TRBV20-1; clone size: -; CDR3 length: 15; D gene: TRBD2; J gene: TRBJ2-1; CDR3 DNA: TGCAGTGTAATAGCGGGAGGGGTCTTCTACAATGAGCAGTTCTTC; CDR3 protein: CSVIAGGVFYNEQFF
V gene: TRBV4-3; clone size: -; CDR3 length: 14; D gene: -; J gene: TRBJ2-6; CDR3 DNA: TGCGCCAGCAGCCAAGCCCACCCGGTCAACGTCCTGACTTTC; CDR3 protein: CASSQAHPVNVLTF
V gene: TRBV20-1; clone size: -; CDR3 length: 12; D gene: TRBD1; J gene: TRBJ2-1; CDR3 DNA: TGCAGTCAGGGGGCTCGGTACAATGAGCAGTTCTTC; CDR3 protein: CSQGARYNEQFF
V gene: TRBV2; clone size: -; CDR3 length: 13; D gene: -; J gene: TRBJ1-4; CDR3 DNA: TGTGCCAGCATCGACAGTGGAAATGAAAAACTGTTTTTT; CDR3 protein: CASIDSGNEKLFF